These 9 T cell receptor beta chains came from one sample sequenced in a study of blood T cell repertoires in COVID-19. Sequenced by immunoSEQ multiplex PCR; TCRdb stores in-frame clones only, minus some. The data contain roughly 200,000 clones, around 90% of them singletons. The sequenced material came from PBMCs or T cells enriched from blood (not recorded which). These receptors all stem from a woman in her thirties who had recovered from COVID-19.

This clone was counted once. The V call is TRBV6-4, the J call TRBJ2-7, with D tentatively TRBD2 (5 bases). The ends were cut back, 5 bases at V and 0 bases at J, with 14 bases in the middle. The CDR3 runs to 15 residues. Germline V gene lookup returns CDR1 MRHNA and CDR2 SNTAGT. CDR3 in amino acids: CASSFLAGNSYEQYF. The DNA of the CDR3 is TGTGCCAGCAGTTTCCTGGCCGGGAACTCCTACGAGCAGTACTTC.

The CDR3 here is CASSSRQGRNSPLHF. Here the CDR3 DNA reads TGTGCCAGCAGCTCCAGACAGGGTCGGAATTCACCCCTCCACTTT. The rearrangement uses TRBV7-9 and TRBJ1-6; TRBD1 aligns across 7 bases. With 4 bases clipped from V and 7 bases from J, the junction kept 7 bases outside the gene matches. CDR3 size: 15 residues. The germline V gene encodes CDR1 SEHNR and CDR2 FQNEAQ (reference sequence).

Turning to this clone: Other DNA sequences from this sample encode an identical CDR3 as well. The chain has TRBV19 and TRBJ2-7; D is possibly TRBD2 (6 bases). CDR1 and CDR2 (germline): LNHDA, SQIVND (reference sequence). The ends were cut back, 6 bases at V and 2 bases at J, with 11 bases in the middle. This CDR3 has 13 amino acids. The CDR3 DNA sequence: TGTGCCAGTAGCATGGGCGGGGCCTACGAGCAGTACTTC. Translated, it gives CASSMGGAYEQYF.

This chain joins TRBV7-9 and TRBJ1-1; 7 bases are shared with TRBD1. The CDR3 has 13 amino acids. The germline V gene has CDR1 SEHNR and CDR2 FQNEAQ (reference sequence). Trimming removed 7 bases from V and 5 bases from J; junction bases left unmatched: 7. The CDR3 loop reads CASTQTGRTEAFF. The CDR3, as DNA: TGTGCCAGCACCCAGACAGGGAGAACTGAAGCTTTCTTT. The whole variable domain, remainder taken from reference TRBV7-9 and TRBJ1-1, is DTGVSQNPRHKITKRGQNVTFRCDPISEHNRLYWYRQTLGQGPEFLTYFQNEAQLEKSRLLSDRFSAERPKGSFSTLEIQRTEQGDSAMYLCASTQTGRTEAFFGQGTRLTVV.

The chain is built from TRBV5-6 and TRBJ1-2, with D tentatively TRBD1 (5 bases). V shed 4 bases and J shed 4 bases, with 14 bases lying between them. Germline V CDR1 and CDR2: SGHDT, YYEEEE. The CDR3 contains 14 residues. CDR3 loop: CASSLTGGGYGYTF. DNA for the CDR3: TGTGCCAGCAGCCTAACCGGGGGGGGCTATGGCTACACCTTC. Complete variable domain (other parts from reference TRBV5-6 and TRBJ1-2): DAGVTQSPTHLIKTRGQQVTLRCSPKSGHDTVSWYQQALGQGPQFIFQYYEEEERQRGNFPDRFSGHQFPNYSSELNVNALLLGDSALYLCASSLTGGGYGYTFGSGTRLTVV.

The chain is built from TRBV25-1 and TRBJ1-5; D is perhaps TRBD1 (6 bases). There are 12 residues in the CDR3. The V gene's germline CDR1 is MGHDK and CDR2 SYGVNS. Trimming removed 4 bases from V and 11 bases from J, with 12 bases in between. The CDR3 sequence: CASSATTGSQHF. CDR3 bases: TGTGCCAGCAGTGCAACTACAGGGTCCCAGCATTTT.

The chain recombines TRBV30 with TRBJ1-2, with D maybe TRBD1 (6 bases). CDR1 and CDR2 from the germline V gene are GTSNPN and SVGIG (reference sequence). This CDR3 contains 13 residues. Trimming removed 3 bases from V and 2 bases from J, with 10 bases in between. The CDR3 region has the DNA TGTGCCTGGAGAAAAACAGGGAACTATGGCTACACCTTC. It codes for CAWRKTGNYGYTF.

The chain recombines TRBV11-2 with TRBJ2-1; 7 bases align to TRBD1. Looked up from germline, CDR1 is SGHAT and CDR2 is FQNNGV. The CDR3 spans 14 residues. Trimming took 6 bases from V and 6 from J; bases not matched to a gene: 8. The chain's CDR3 is CASRSTGISNEQFF. The CDR3 region has the DNA TGTGCCAGCAGGTCGACAGGGATTAGCAATGAGCAGTTCTTC.

This chain links TRBV19 with TRBJ2-7; TRBD1 is a possible D gene (6 bases). Germline loops: CDR1 LNHDA, CDR2 SQIVND (reference sequence). V gave up 4 bases and J gave up 3 bases, with 13 bases separating them. This CDR3 region has 14 residues. CDR3 residues: CASSRRQAFYEQYF. As DNA, the CDR3 is TGTGCCAGTAGTAGAAGACAGGCGTTCTACGAGCAGTACTTC.